Below, 29 T cell receptor beta chains from the same sample are listed, as sequenced in a study of tumor-infiltrating lymphocytes in primary liver carcinoma. TCR beta cDNA was reverse-transcribed from around 0.55 ug of total RNA. The reaction used a constant-region primer and ProtoScript II reverse transcriptase. The TCR beta library was amplified through three nested multiplex PCR rounds in a modified ARM-PCR procedure. With TRBV1-TRBV30 forward primers and a C-beta reverse primer, the first two PCR rounds were run for around 10 cycles each. Each CDR3 protein gets one entry after TCRdb re-called the multiplex PCR reads with MiXCR. The sample records hundreds of thousands of distinct CDR3 sequences, about 60% being singletons. Out of unsorted whole blood came the blood RNA, and germline DNA was extracted as well. The specimen was peripheral blood. Receptors originate from a man aged 35-49 years with primary liver carcinoma and hepatitis B virus infection.

DNA of the CDR3: TGTACTAGCAGCTCCCTAGCGGGATCATTCGAGCAGTACTTC. Residues: CTSSSLAGSFEQYF. The chain employs TRBV11-2 and TRBJ2-7; 9 nucleotides agree with TRBD2. Germline loops: CDR1 SGHAT, CDR2 FQNNGV. The CDR3 has 14 residues.

This clonotype was recorded many times. This chain uses TRBV11-1 with TRBJ2-2; 12 bases align to TRBD2. Per the germline V gene, CDR1 is SGHAT and CDR2 is FQDESV (reference sequence). The CDR3 spans 16 residues. The J segment lost 4 bases and the V segment lost 3 bases, leaving 3 bases of the junction unmatched. CDR3 nucleotides: TGTGCCAGCAGCTTGGGACTAGCGGGTCGCACCGGGGAGCTGTTTTTT. Residues: CASSLGLAGRTGELFF.

The chain carries TRBV6-1 and TRBJ2-3; unclear D gene. This CDR3 is built from 15 residues. The V end lost 8 bases, the J end lost 2 bases, and 17 bases lay between the germline ends. CDR1 is MNHNS and CDR2 is SASEGT in the germline V gene. This CDR3 is CASLVHRFSTDTQYF. DNA of the CDR3: TGTGCCAGCTTAGTCCACAGATTTTCCACAGATACGCAGTATTTT.

Details on this clonotype: This may stem from a read error, because a much larger clone lies one nucleotide away. This chain uses TRBV4-3 with TRBJ1-3, with 7 bases lining up with TRBD1. This CDR3 comprises 15 residues. Germline V gene lookup returns CDR1 LGHNA and CDR2 YSLEER. The CDR3 here is CASSQGTATGNTTYF. DNA of the CDR3: TGCGCCAGCAGCCAGGGGACAGCGACTGGAAACACCACATATTTT.

Only one count was recorded for this clonotype. Just one base apart from a much larger clone, this may be a read error. The CDR3 DNA reads as TGTGCCAGCAGCTTGCGGGCGGGAGGTGCAGATACGCAGTATTTT. Translating it yields CASSLRAGGADTQYF. V gene TRBV5-5 combines with J gene TRBJ2-3, with 8 bases aligning to TRBD2. CDR3 length: 15 residues. After removal of 1 base from V and 4 bases from J, the junction contained 5 bases not matched to a gene. Germline V lookup: CDR1 SGHKS, CDR2 YYEKEE (reference sequence).

With regard to this clonotype: A read error may be the cause here, since a much bigger clone is one base away. This chain links TRBV6-5 with TRBJ2-7; 8 bases are shared with TRBD1. Germline lookup yields CDR1 MNHEY and CDR2 SVGAGI. The ends lost 2 bases at V and 2 bases at J; junction bases unmatched: 5. The CDR3 sequence is 15 residues long. This CDR3 reads CASSYTLDRAYEQYF. DNA for the CDR3: TGTGCCAGCAGTTACACTCTGGACAGGGCCTACGAGCAGTACTTC.

The chain has TRBV11-2 and TRBJ2-7, with D possibly matching TRBD2 (5 bases). Germline V gene data show CDR1 as SGHAT and CDR2 as FQNNGV. This CDR3 is 14 amino acids long. This chain's CDR3 is CVTSYQTEAYEQYF. The CDR3 DNA follows: TGTGTCACCAGCTACCAGACGGAGGCCTACGAGCAGTACTTC.

Regarding this clonotype: A much larger clone differs from this one at a single base, so this may be a read error. V is TRBV6-5 and J is TRBJ2-5; the D is unclear. There are 15 residues in the CDR3. Germline V gene lookup returns CDR1 MNHEY and CDR2 SVGAGI. Trimming left V 5 bases short and J 4 bases short, with 17 bases between. CDR3 nucleotides: TGTGCCAGCAGTCACCGAGACGGGTCCGTAGAGACCCAGTACTTC. It yields the protein CASSHRDGSVETQYF.

On this clonotype itself: It may be a read error: a sequence one base away is much more abundant. Since no conserved phenylalanine or tryptophan closes the CDR3, a read error is the likely cause. The chain recombines TRBV4-3 with TRBJ2-1; maybe TRBD1 (6 bases). Germline V gene data show CDR1 as LGHNA and CDR2 as YSLEER. There are 13 residues in the CDR3. The V end lost 1 base, the J end lost 9 bases, and 10 bases lay between the germline ends. CDR3 protein: CASSQAGGGEQFV. CDR3 DNA: TGCGCCAGCAGCCAAGCTGGGGGCGGTGAGCAGTTCGTC.

The V call is TRBV5-1, the J call TRBJ2-5, with D unresolved. Germline loops: CDR1 SGHRS, CDR2 YFSETQ. Between the trimmed V and J ends, which lost 4 bases and 4 bases, there was a span of 11 bases. The CDR3 extends over 13 amino acids. The CDR3: CASSPEERETQYF. In DNA, the CDR3 is TGCGCCAGCAGCCCAGAAGAAAGAGAGACCCAGTACTTC.

About this clonotype: This may arise from a read error, as a much more abundant clone is one base away. The rearrangement uses TRBV6-1 and TRBJ2-1; tentatively, D is TRBD2 (6 bases). The CDR3 consists of 17 residues. Trimming stripped 2 bases from V and 4 bases from J, with 18 bases between. Germline CDR1 reads MNHNS; CDR2 reads SASEGT. CDR3: CASSEWGGPSNYNEQFF. CDR3 in DNA: TGTGCCAGCAGTGAATGGGGAGGACCCTCGAATTACAATGAGCAGTTCTTC.

This clonotype was seen a handful of times. The CDR3 protein is CASSLLLAGINEQFF. The CDR3 DNA reads TGTGCCAGCAGTTTATTACTAGCGGGAATCAATGAGCAGTTCTTC. V usage is TRBV28 and J usage is TRBJ2-1, with TRBD2 matching 10 bases. CDR1 is MDHEN and CDR2 is SYDVKM in the germline V gene. CDR3 length equals 15 residues. V lost 1 base and J lost 6; bases outside the gene matches: 3.

A remark on this clonotype: A clone one base away is much larger, so this may be a read error. The genes are TRBV6-2 or TRBV6-3 and TRBJ2-2, with D possibly being TRBD2 (5 bases). Germline lookup yields CDR1 MNHEY and CDR2 SVGEGT. The CDR3 extends over 14 amino acids. The CDR3 bases are TGTGCCAGCAGTTCTGTGGGTTACACCGGGGTGCTGTTTTTT. This sequence encodes CASSSVGYTGVLFF.

For this clonotype: This is likely a read error, given that the CDR3 carries no conserved phenylalanine or tryptophan at its end. This chain uses TRBV4-3 with TRBJ2-1, with TRBD1 matching over 9 bases. The CDR3 totals 15 residues. The V gene's germline CDR1 is LGHNA and CDR2 YSLEER. Here the CDR3 reads CDSSLGQGINNEQFL. The CDR3 DNA follows: TGCGACAGCAGCCTAGGACAGGGGATTAACAATGAGCAGTTCCTC.

The table lists this clonotype with a few counts. The chain uses TRBV10-3 and TRBJ2-7, with D possibly being TRBD1 (5 bases). Trimming stripped 7 bases from V and 0 bases from J, with 13 bases between. There are 14 residues in the CDR3. Germline V gives CDR1 ENHRY, CDR2 SYGVKD. The CDR3 DNA reads TGTGCCATCAAACTGTCACAGGACTCCTACGAGCAGTACTTC. This gives the protein CAIKLSQDSYEQYF.

About this clonotype itself: The junction differs from germline at one of its ends, possibly a read error. The chain recombines TRBV4-2 with TRBJ2-7, with TRBD1 matching over 10 bases. Germline assignment: CDR1 LGHNA and CDR2 YNFKEQ. The CDR3 length is 15 residues. CDR3 nucleotide sequence: TGTACCAGCAGCCAAGGGGGGACAGGGGCCTACGAGCGGTACTTC. This encodes CTSSQGGTGAYERYF.

Worth noting for this clonotype: A much larger clonotype is one base distant, so this may be a read error. This chain uses TRBV7-8 with TRBJ1-1, with D hard to call. Per germline, CDR1 SGHVS and CDR2 FQNEAQ. The CDR3 covers 13 residues. The CDR3: CVSSPAVRNGAFF. CDR3 DNA sequence: TGTGTCAGCAGTCCCGCCGTTAGAAATGGGGCTTTCTTT.

This clonotype was counted a few times. The genes are TRBV29-1 and TRBJ1-2; D gene unclear. V was cut by 2 bases and J by 4 bases, with 14 bases left in between. CDR3 length: 14 residues. CDR1 SQVTM and CDR2 ANQGSEA come from the germline V gene. CDR3 residues: CSVETELLSYGYTF. Written as DNA, the CDR3 is TGCAGCGTTGAAACCGAGCTCCTTTCCTATGGCTACACCTTC.

This clonotype turned up a few times. The chain recombines TRBV12-3 or TRBV12-4 with TRBJ1-2, with 8 positions matching TRBD1. J was trimmed by 7 bases and V by 10 bases; bases with no gene match: 11. This CDR3 spans 13 amino acids. This chain's CDR3 is CATGQGGVSGYTF. The CDR3 DNA sequence: TGTGCCACCGGACAGGGAGGCGTGAGTGGCTACACCTTC.

For this clonotype: This likely comes from a read error, as the CDR3 has no conserved phenylalanine or tryptophan at its end. The chain couples TRBV11-1 to TRBJ2-3; 7 bases match TRBD1. The CDR3 has 15 residues. CDR1 SGHAT and CDR2 FQDESV come from the germline V gene (reference sequence). Here the CDR3 reads CASSRDSIATDTQYS. The CDR3 bases are TGTGCCAGCAGCCGGGACAGTATCGCCACAGATACACAGTATTCT.

This clonotype appeared a single time. A read error may account for a junction end that differs from germline. The rearrangement joins TRBV28 to TRBJ2-1; D might be TRBD1 or TRBD2, each matching 5 bases. Looked up from germline, CDR1 is MDHEN and CDR2 is SYDVKM. CDR3 size: 16 residues. The CDR3 reads CASSSPGRREYNEQLF. The DNA for the CDR3 is TGTGCCAGCAGTTCCCCAGGGAGACGTGAGTATAATGAGCAGCTCTTC.

V usage is TRBV6-2 or TRBV6-3 and J usage is TRBJ2-1; D is possibly TRBD2 (6 bases). Per germline, CDR1 MNHEY and CDR2 SVGEGT. This CDR3 contains 11 residues. The V end lost 10 bases, the J end lost 9 bases, and 13 bases lay between the germline ends. CDR3 sequence reads: CAIGGAGEQFF. DNA of the CDR3: TGTGCCATCGGTGGAGCGGGTGAGCAGTTCTTC.

This clonotype was counted a few times. One base away lies a much larger clone, so this may be a sequencing read error. This chain links TRBV12-3 or TRBV12-4 with TRBJ1-6; unclear D gene. The CDR3 is made up of 11 amino acids. The CDR3 DNA reads TGTGGCAGCAGCATAGACTCACCCCTCCACTTT. It translates to CGSSIDSPLHF.

V is TRBV11-2 and J is TRBJ1-2; D uncertain. CDR3 length equals 13 residues. Trimming left V 5 bases short and J 0 bases short, with 7 bases between. CDR1 and CDR2 from the germline V gene are SGHAT and FQNNGV. For the CDR3, the DNA is TGTGCCAGCAGCCCGACGGCTAACTATGGCTACACCTTC. It specifies CASSPTANYGYTF.

CDR3 DNA sequence: TGCGCCAGCAGTGGGGGGACGACAGGGCGCTGCAATGAGCAGTTCTTC. It is translated as CASSGGTTGRCNEQFF. The chain couples TRBV10-1 to TRBJ2-1, with 7 bases identical to TRBD1. Germline V gene data show CDR1 as WNHNN and CDR2 as SYGVQD (reference sequence). The V segment lost 4 bases and the J segment 6 bases; nucleotides outside the gene matches: 12. This CDR3 contains 16 residues.

As regards this clonotype: An end of the junction does not agree with germline; a read error may underlie this. This rearrangement joins TRBV11-1 to TRBJ2-5; D may be TRBD1 (6 bases). Germline loops: CDR1 SGHAT, CDR2 FQDESV (reference sequence). The CDR3 consists of 13 residues. CDR3 nucleotides: TGTGCCAGTAGCCGGGACACCCAAGGGACCCAGTACTTC. Amino acid sequence: CASSRDTQGTQYF.

Only a few counts were recorded for this clonotype. This chain uses TRBV5-4 with TRBJ1-1; 11 positions match TRBD1. This CDR3 is 17 amino acids long. V shed 0 bases, J shed 3 bases, and the junction held 7 bases outside the gene matches. CDR1 and CDR2 (germline): SGHNT, YYREEE (reference sequence). This CDR3 is CASSLGGQGVVDTEAFF. DNA for the CDR3: TGTGCCAGCAGCTTGGGGGGACAGGGGGTTGTGGACACTGAAGCTTTCTTT.

This clonotype came up many times. J is TRBJ1-6 and V is TRBV10-3; D not resolved. Trimming stripped 3 bases from V and 8 bases from J, with 8 bases between. The CDR3 is 13 residues long. Germline loops: CDR1 ENHRY, CDR2 SYGVKD. The CDR3 sequence is CAISEVWDSPLHF. The CDR3 DNA reads as TGTGCCATCAGTGAAGTCTGGGATTCACCCCTCCACTTT.

The chain joins TRBV7-9 to TRBJ1-2; 8 positions match TRBD1. The J segment lost 2 bases and the V segment lost 4 bases, leaving 9 bases of the junction unmatched. The CDR3 runs 16 residues. The germline CDR1 and CDR2 sequences are SEHNR and FQNEAQ (reference sequence). In nucleotides, the CDR3 is TGTGCCAGCAGCTATACAGGGGGAAGAGGCAACTATGGCTACACCTTC. As protein: CASSYTGGRGNYGYTF.